These 24 T cell receptor beta chains came from one sample sequenced in a study of blood T cell repertoires in COVID-19. Profiling relied on immunoSEQ multiplex PCR, and the TCRdb table lists in-frame clones only, not all of them. The data contain about 330,000 clones, over 80% of them seen just once; the ten biggest clones take up less than 6.5%. The material sequenced was PBMCs or T cells enriched from blood (not recorded which). The receptors originated from a man aged 30 to 39 who had recovered from COVID-19.

The chain's CDR3 is CASSFWYRGLGSEKLFF. CDR3 sequence (DNA): TGTGCCAGCAGTTTTTGGTACAGGGGGCTTGGGTCTGAAAAACTGTTTTTT. This rearrangement joins TRBV27 to TRBJ1-4; 9 bases match TRBD1. CDR3 size: 17 residues. Trimming at V came to 3 bases and at J to 7 bases, leaving 12 bases not matched to a gene. CDR1 and CDR2 (germline): MNHEY, SMNVEV (reference sequence).

This sequence joins TRBV5-1 and TRBJ1-6; a possible D gene is TRBD1 (5 bases). Germline CDR1 and CDR2: SGHRS and YFSETQ. CDR3 length: 15 amino acids. Trimming shortened V by 4 bases and J by 9 bases, and 17 bases separated the two germline ends. CDR3 region: CASSPGDSLGSPLHF. CDR3 nucleotide sequence: TGCGCCAGCAGCCCCGGCGACAGCCTGGGTTCACCCCTCCACTTT.

The chain links TRBV2 to TRBJ2-5; possibly TRBD1 for D (6 bases). The germline V and J ends were trimmed by 2 bases and 1 base, with 8 bases remaining between them. The CDR3 consists of 14 residues. The germline gives CDR1 SNHLY, CDR2 FYNNEI. This chain's CDR3 is CASSEQGSQETQYF. The DNA for the CDR3 is TGTGCCAGCAGTGAACAGGGGTCCCAAGAGACCCAGTACTTC.

The gene calls are TRBV24-1 and TRBJ1-2, with D perhaps matching TRBD1 (5 bases). Trimming left V 3 bases short and J 2 bases short, with 9 bases between. The CDR3 length is 14 residues. Germline V gene data show CDR1 as KGHDR and CDR2 as SFDVKD. The CDR3 DNA reads as TGTGCCACCAGTGATCCGACAGACAACTATGGCTACACCTTC. Protein: CATSDPTDNYGYTF.

V gene TRBV27 combines with J gene TRBJ1-1; tentatively, D is TRBD1 (6 bases). CDR1 MNHEY and CDR2 SMNVEV come from the germline V gene (reference sequence). CDR3 size: 15 residues. The V end was cut by 6 bases, the J end by 4 bases, with 18 bases between. The CDR3: CASRSGQTLSTEAFF. In DNA form, the CDR3 reads TGTGCCAGCAGATCCGGACAGACCCTGTCCACTGAAGCTTTCTTT.

The chain joins TRBV28 to TRBJ2-1; 9 positions agree with TRBD2. CDR1 is MDHEN, CDR2 SYDVKM, per germline. This CDR3 has 15 amino acids. Trimming took 8 bases from V and 2 from J; bases not matched to a gene: 7. The CDR3 sequence: CASLISGGTYNEQFF. For the CDR3, the DNA is TGTGCCAGCCTAATTAGCGGGGGTACCTACAATGAGCAGTTCTTC.

V usage is TRBV28 and J usage is TRBJ1-5; 8 positions match TRBD1. V lost 5 bases to trimming and J lost 5 bases; unmatched junction nucleotides: 8. Germline CDR1 MDHEN, CDR2 SYDVKM. This CDR3 contains 15 residues. DNA of the CDR3: TGTGCCAGCAGTACGCGACAGGGGTATTATCAGCCCCAGCATTTT. This encodes CASSTRQGYYQPQHF. Combining the CDR3 with reference TRBV28 and TRBJ1-5 gives the whole variable domain DVKVTQSSRYLVKRTGEKVFLECVQDMDHENMFWYRQDPGLGLRLIYFSYDVKMKEKGDIPEGYSVSREKKERFSLILESASTNQTSMYLCASSTRQGYYQPQHFGDGTRLSIL.

This clone was observed a single time. This chain connects TRBV5-6 to TRBJ1-3, with D perhaps matching TRBD1 (5 bases). V shed 3 bases and J shed 0 bases, with 13 bases lying between them. This CDR3 comprises 16 residues. CDR1 and CDR2 (germline): SGHDT, YYEEEE. This CDR3 is CASSSRQFHSGNTIYF. CDR3 sequence (DNA): TGTGCCAGCAGCTCTAGACAGTTCCACTCTGGAAACACCATATATTTT.

This sequence joins TRBV19 and TRBJ1-3; D is possibly TRBD1 (6 bases). The CDR3 has 15 amino acids. Germline V CDR1 and CDR2: LNHDA, SQIVND (reference sequence). Trimming removed 11 bases at V and 0 bases at J, with 17 bases between. CDR3 nucleotides: TGTGCCTCGACGACTGACAGGTTCTCTGGAAACACCATATATTTT. Protein: CASTTDRFSGNTIYF.

The chain uses TRBV5-1 and TRBJ1-1; possible D gene TRBD1, 5 bases. The CDR3 spans 15 residues. Germline V lookup: CDR1 SGHRS, CDR2 YFSETQ. V lost 0 bases and J lost 4, with 13 bases in between. In DNA, the CDR3 is TGCGCCAGCAGCTTGGCTTCGGGGGGTACCACTGAAGCTTTCTTT. Protein product: CASSLASGGTTEAFF.

This chain joins TRBV20-1 and TRBJ2-1; no reliable D call. Germline lookup yields CDR1 DFQATT and CDR2 SNEGSKA (reference sequence). Trimming removed 6 bases from V and 8 bases from J, with 11 bases in between. The CDR3 has 11 amino acids. The CDR3, as DNA: TGCAGTGCCCTACCTGTAGATGAGCAGTTCTTC. Its translation is CSALPVDEQFF.

J is TRBJ2-7 and V is TRBV5-6, with D possibly matching TRBD1 (6 bases). Germline-derived CDR1 and CDR2 are SGHDT and YYEEEE. The CDR3 consists of 13 residues. V dropped 8 bases and J dropped 6 bases, with 18 bases sitting between them. CDR3 sequence reads: CASNRAGVTEQYF. CDR3 in DNA: TGTGCCAGTAATCGGGCAGGGGTGACCGAGCAGTACTTC.

V gene TRBV2 combines with J gene TRBJ1-3; D call uncertain. CDR3 size: 15 residues. The V and J ends lost 4 bases and 0 bases respectively, with 10 bases between them. Germline CDR1 SNHLY, CDR2 FYNNEI. This chain's CDR3 is CASSVHPSSGNTIYF. The CDR3 DNA is TGTGCCAGCAGTGTACACCCAAGCTCTGGAAACACCATATATTTT.

The chain uses TRBV30 and TRBJ2-5; tentatively, D is TRBD2 (7 bases). This CDR3 contains 15 residues. Trimming removed 4 bases at V and 2 bases at J, with 17 bases between. The germline CDR1 and CDR2 sequences are GTSNPN and SVGIG (reference sequence). CDR3 nucleotides: TGTGCCTGGAAGGGGGGCGGGGGATGGCAAGAGACCCAGTACTTC. It yields the protein CAWKGGGGWQETQYF.

This chain connects TRBV10-3 to TRBJ1-3; D possibly corresponds to TRBD1 (6 bases). V dropped 6 bases and J dropped 1 base, with 7 bases sitting between them. This CDR3 is 13 amino acids long. Germline loops: CDR1 ENHRY, CDR2 SYGVKD. The CDR3 region has the DNA TGTGCCATCAGACAGGGTTCTGGAAACACCATATATTTT. Translation: CAIRQGSGNTIYF.

This chain links TRBV6-5 with TRBJ1-3; unclear D gene. CDR3 length: 16 residues. In germline, CDR1 is MNHEY, CDR2 SVGAGI. The germline V and J ends were trimmed by 2 bases and 0 bases, with 11 bases remaining between them. CDR3 sequence: CASSYGQASSGNTIYF. Written as DNA, the CDR3 is TGTGCCAGCAGTTACGGGCAGGCGAGCTCTGGAAACACCATATATTTT.

The chain uses TRBV2 and TRBJ1-2, with D unclear. Germline loops: CDR1 SNHLY, CDR2 FYNNEI. V lost 3 bases, J lost 13 bases, and 9 bases lay in between. This CDR3 spans 10 amino acids. The CDR3 bases are TGTGCCAGCAGTGAGGTGGCAGTCACCTTC. It encodes CASSEVAVTF.

The chain is built from TRBV28 and TRBJ2-5, with D unclear. V dropped 3 bases and J dropped 4 bases, with 12 bases sitting between them. This CDR3 region has 14 residues. Germline values: CDR1 MDHEN, CDR2 SYDVKM. The CDR3 here is CASSFYTARETQYF. In DNA form, the CDR3 reads TGTGCCAGCAGTTTCTATACCGCCCGAGAGACCCAGTACTTC.

In this sample, this clone turned up once. This chain uses TRBV15 with TRBJ1-1, with 7 nucleotides matching TRBD1. V gave up 10 bases and J gave up 3 bases; unmatched junction bases: 5. This CDR3 comprises 12 residues. Germline CDR1 reads LNHNV; CDR2 reads YYDKDF (reference sequence). CDR3 amino acids: CAILRGYTEAFF. CDR3 in DNA: TGTGCCATCCTCAGGGGGTACACTGAAGCTTTCTTT.

The V and J genes are TRBV18 and TRBJ1-1, with a weak D call TRBD1 (5 bases). V was pared by 0 bases and J by 2 bases, with 10 bases between. Germline V gene data show CDR1 as KGHSH and CDR2 as LQKENI. CDR3 size: 15 residues. CDR3 sequence: CASSPPETANTEAFF. The CDR3 region has the DNA TGTGCCAGCTCACCACCCGAGACAGCCAACACTGAAGCTTTCTTT.

The chain links TRBV5-1 to TRBJ2-3; 12 bases are a match to TRBD1. CDR1 SGHRS and CDR2 YFSETQ come from the germline V gene. V was clipped by 4 bases and J by 7 bases; unmatched bases: 13. The CDR3 is made up of 17 amino acids. CDR3 sequence reads: CASSVLGTGGLGNTQYF. CDR3 in DNA: TGCGCCAGCAGCGTCCTTGGGACAGGGGGCCTTGGGAATACGCAGTATTTT.

The chain couples TRBV15 to TRBJ2-4; the match to TRBD1 covers 10 bases. CDR1 is LNHNV, CDR2 YYDKDF, per germline (reference sequence). The CDR3 sequence is 15 residues long. V shed 5 bases, J shed 2 bases, and the junction held 3 bases outside the gene matches. The CDR3 DNA reads TGTGCCACCAGCTGGGACAGGGGAACCAAAAACATTCAGTACTTC. This codes for CATSWDRGTKNIQYF.

The chain combines TRBV9 with TRBJ1-1; 7 positions match TRBD1. J lost 7 bases, V lost 3 bases, and 18 bases had no gene match. The CDR3 sequence is 17 residues long. CDR1 and CDR2 (germline): SGDLS, YYNGEE. The CDR3 DNA follows: TGTGCCAGCAGCGAGGGAGGAGGGGGCAACGTTAGGAATGAAGCTTTCTTT. It encodes CASSEGGGGNVRNEAFF.

The chain carries TRBV3-1 (or the pseudogene TRBV3-2) and TRBJ1-3; 7 positions match TRBD1. Germline V lookup: CDR1 LGHDT, CDR2 YNNKEL (reference sequence). V lost 1 base and J lost 5; bases outside the gene matches: 2. The CDR3 runs to 14 residues. The CDR3 nucleotides are TGTGCCAGCAGCCAAGGGGACAGTAGAAACACCATATATTTT. Amino acids: CASSQGDSRNTIYF.